Below are 8 T cell receptor beta chains sequenced from a single sample in a study of shared clonotypes between healthy human individuals. Clones were sequenced by immunoSEQ multiplex PCR, and TCRdb holds only the in-frame ones, with some missing. The table records about 700,000 clones, under 80% of them present only once. The sample consisted of memory CD4+ T cells sorted from blood. Subset in this sample: CD45RA-negative fraction. The receptors shown here come from a woman in her thirties in good health.

This clone was seen more than once but under ten times. The DNA of the CDR3 is TGTGCCTGGAGTGACCGGCGGTTACCCTACGAGCAGTACTTC. Protein product: CAWSDRRLPYEQYF. The chain combines TRBV30 with TRBJ2-5; no firm D call. The J call is uncertain, as TRBJ2-7 better fits the DNA end. The germline CDR1 and CDR2 sequences are GTSNPN and SVGIG (reference sequence). There are 14 residues in the CDR3.

The gene calls are TRBV4-2 and TRBJ2-7; 7 positions match TRBD1. The CDR3 runs to 15 residues. CDR1 and CDR2 from the germline V gene are LGHNA and YNFKEQ. The V gene end was trimmed by 3 bases and the J gene end by 6 bases; junction bases not matched to a gene: 11. The CDR3 sequence is CASSQPDRDNGEQYF. CDR3 nucleotide sequence: TGTGCCAGCAGCCAGCCCGACAGGGATAACGGCGAGCAGTACTTC.

The V and J genes are TRBV7-9 and TRBJ2-1; tentative D call: TRBD2 (5 bases). The V gene lost 1 base and the J gene lost 10 bases, with 14 bases spanning the gap. Germline V gene data show CDR1 as SEHNR and CDR2 as FQNEAQ (reference sequence). The CDR3 has 14 residues. The chain's CDR3 is CASSLETTRGEQFF. The DNA of the CDR3 is TGTGCCAGCAGCTTAGAGACTACCCGCGGGGAGCAGTTCTTC.

The rearrangement uses TRBV7-2 and TRBJ1-2; D might be TRBD1 (6 bases). The CDR3 covers 17 residues. The germline V and J ends were trimmed by 1 base and 7 bases, with 22 bases remaining between them. CDR1 is SGHTA and CDR2 is FQGNSA in the germline V gene. The CDR3 reads CASSLGGLRGNSFGYTF. Here the CDR3 DNA reads TGTGCCAGCAGCTTAGGGGGGCTGCGGGGTAACTCTTTTGGCTACACCTTC.

This sequence joins TRBV5-6 and TRBJ1-4; TRBD1 agrees at 8 bases. Germline V gene data show CDR1 as SGHDT and CDR2 as YYEEEE. The CDR3 sequence is 16 residues long. J was trimmed by 7 bases and V by 4 bases; bases with no gene match: 12. CDR3 protein: CASSTTRFRGPEKLFF. The DNA for the CDR3 is TGTGCCAGCAGCACAACCAGGTTCAGGGGGCCTGAAAAACTGTTTTTT. The full variable domain, rest sourced from reference TRBV5-6 and TRBJ1-4, is DAGVTQSPTHLIKTRGQQVTLRCSPKSGHDTVSWYQQALGQGPQFIFQYYEEEERQRGNFPDRFSGHQFPNYSSELNVNALLLGDSALYLCASSTTRFRGPEKLFFGSGTQLSVL.

This chain joins TRBV19 and TRBJ2-5; TRBD1 or TRBD2 may be the D gene (5 bases each). The CDR3 extends over 13 amino acids. Germline lookup yields CDR1 LNHDA and CDR2 SQIVND (reference sequence). V lost 9 bases, J lost 3 bases, and 14 bases lay in between. The DNA for the CDR3 is TGTGCCAGCAGCGGTGGCAGGGAAGAGACCCAGTACTTC. Its protein is CASSGGREETQYF.

The J gene is TRBJ2-5, the V gene TRBV6-6; 7 positions match TRBD1. The CDR3 contains 15 residues. Germline CDR1 MNHNY, CDR2 SVGAGI (reference sequence). V was pared by 2 bases and J by 5 bases, with 8 bases of the junction left unmatched. The chain's CDR3 is CASSYTHTGVETQYF. In nucleotides, the CDR3 is TGTGCCAGCAGTTACACCCATACAGGGGTGGAGACCCAGTACTTC.

V and J are TRBV19 and TRBJ1-4; D remains ambiguous. This CDR3 comprises 15 residues. Germline V lookup: CDR1 LNHDA, CDR2 SQIVND (reference sequence). V was clipped by 3 bases and J by 7 bases, with 15 bases between them. The CDR3, as DNA: TGTGCCAGTAGTATGAAAAGATGGACGGGTGAAAAACTGTTTTTT. Its translation is CASSMKRWTGEKLFF.